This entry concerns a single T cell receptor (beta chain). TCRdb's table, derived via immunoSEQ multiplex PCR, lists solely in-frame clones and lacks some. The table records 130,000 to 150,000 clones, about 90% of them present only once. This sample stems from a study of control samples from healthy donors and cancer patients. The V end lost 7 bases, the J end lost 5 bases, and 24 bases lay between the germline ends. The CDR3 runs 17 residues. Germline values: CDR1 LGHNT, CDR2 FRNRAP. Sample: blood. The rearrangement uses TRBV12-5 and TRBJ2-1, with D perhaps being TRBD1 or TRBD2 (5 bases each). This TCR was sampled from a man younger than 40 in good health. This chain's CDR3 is CASVLGFRDPNHNEQFF. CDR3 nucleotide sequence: TGTGCTAGTGTCCTCGGATTCCGGGACCCTAATCACAATGAGCAGTTCTTC.